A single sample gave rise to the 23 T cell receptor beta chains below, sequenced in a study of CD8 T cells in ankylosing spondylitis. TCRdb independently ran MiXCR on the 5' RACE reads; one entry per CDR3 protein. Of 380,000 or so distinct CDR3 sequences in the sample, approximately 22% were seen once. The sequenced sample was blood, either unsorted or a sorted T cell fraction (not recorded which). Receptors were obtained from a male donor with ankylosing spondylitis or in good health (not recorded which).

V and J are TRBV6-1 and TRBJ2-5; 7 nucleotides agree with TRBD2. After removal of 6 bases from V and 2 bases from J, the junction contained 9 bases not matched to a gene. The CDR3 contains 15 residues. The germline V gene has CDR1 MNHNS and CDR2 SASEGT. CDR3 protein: CASSPGGGIQETQYF. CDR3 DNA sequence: TGTGCCAGCAGCCCTGGGGGGGGGATTCAAGAGACCCAGTACTTC.

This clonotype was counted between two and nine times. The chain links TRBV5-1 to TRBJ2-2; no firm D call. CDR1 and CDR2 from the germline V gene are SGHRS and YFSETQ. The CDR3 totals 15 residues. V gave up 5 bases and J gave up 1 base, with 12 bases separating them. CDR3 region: CASRTLEGNTGELFF. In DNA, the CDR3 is TGCGCCAGCAGGACGCTAGAAGGGAACACCGGGGAGCTGTTTTTT.

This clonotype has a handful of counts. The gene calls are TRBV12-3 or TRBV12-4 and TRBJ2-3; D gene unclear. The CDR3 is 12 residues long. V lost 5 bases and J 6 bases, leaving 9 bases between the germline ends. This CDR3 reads CASSPAWDTQYF. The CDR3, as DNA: TGTGCCAGCAGTCCTGCCTGGGATACGCAGTATTTT.

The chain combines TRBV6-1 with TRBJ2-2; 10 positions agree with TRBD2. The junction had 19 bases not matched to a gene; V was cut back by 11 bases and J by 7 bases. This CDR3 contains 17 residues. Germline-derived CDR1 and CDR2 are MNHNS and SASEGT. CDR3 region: CAGSTGTGTSVNGELFF. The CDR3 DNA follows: TGTGCCGGCTCAACAGGAACCGGGACTAGCGTTAACGGGGAGCTGTTTTTT.

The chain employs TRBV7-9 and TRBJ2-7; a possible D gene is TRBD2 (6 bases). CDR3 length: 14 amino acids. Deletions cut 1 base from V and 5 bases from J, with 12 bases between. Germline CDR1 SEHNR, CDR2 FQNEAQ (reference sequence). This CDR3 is CASSLGGVPHEQYF. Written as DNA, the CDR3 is TGTGCCAGCAGCTTAGGGGGGGTCCCTCACGAGCAGTACTTC.

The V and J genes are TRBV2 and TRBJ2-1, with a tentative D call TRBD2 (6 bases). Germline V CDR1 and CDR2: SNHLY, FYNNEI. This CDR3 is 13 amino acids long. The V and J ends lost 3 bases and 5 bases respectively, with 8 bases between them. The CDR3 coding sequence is TGTGCCAGCAGTGATACGGGGGACAATGAGCAGTTCTTC. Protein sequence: CASSDTGDNEQFF.

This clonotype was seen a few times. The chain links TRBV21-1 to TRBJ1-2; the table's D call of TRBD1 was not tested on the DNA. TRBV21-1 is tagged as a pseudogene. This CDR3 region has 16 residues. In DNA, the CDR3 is TGTGCCAGCAGCAAACATTTGGTCCGGGGGAACTATGGCTACACCTTC. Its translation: CASSKHLVRGNYGYTF.

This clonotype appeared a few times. The CDR3 reads CASRQEPYNEQFF. Here the CDR3 DNA reads TGTGCCAGCAGACAGGAGCCCTACAATGAGCAGTTCTTC. The V gene is TRBV27, the J gene TRBJ2-1; perhaps TRBD1 as D (5 bases). Germline CDR1 and CDR2: MNHEY and SMNVEV (reference sequence). Trimming shortened V by 6 bases and J by 2 bases, and 8 bases separated the two germline ends. This CDR3 is 13 amino acids long.

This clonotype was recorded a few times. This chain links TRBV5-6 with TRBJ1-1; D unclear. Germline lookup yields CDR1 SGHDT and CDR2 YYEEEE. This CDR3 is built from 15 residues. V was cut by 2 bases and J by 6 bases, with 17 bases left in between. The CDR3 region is CASSLDDGSHPEAFF. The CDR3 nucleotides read TGTGCCAGCAGCTTAGACGACGGGAGCCATCCTGAAGCTTTCTTT.

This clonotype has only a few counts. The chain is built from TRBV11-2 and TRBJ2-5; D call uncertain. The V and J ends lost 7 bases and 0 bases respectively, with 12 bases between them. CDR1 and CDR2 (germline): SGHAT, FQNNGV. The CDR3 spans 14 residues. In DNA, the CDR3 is TGTGCCAGCACCCTCGGGTCGTACCAAGAGACCCAGTACTTC. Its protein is CASTLGSYQETQYF.

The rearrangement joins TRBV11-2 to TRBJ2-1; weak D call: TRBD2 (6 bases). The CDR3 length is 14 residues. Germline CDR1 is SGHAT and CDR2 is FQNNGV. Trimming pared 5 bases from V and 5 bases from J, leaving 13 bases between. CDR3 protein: CASSRPGVDNEQFF. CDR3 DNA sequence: TGTGCCAGCAGCCGCCCGGGGGTGGACAATGAGCAGTTCTTC.

The CDR3 DNA reads TGCGCCAGCAGGGGCCCGTCGCGGGACTTCATGTACAATGAGCAGTTCTTC. It encodes CASRGPSRDFMYNEQFF. J is TRBJ2-1 and V is TRBV4-1, with a tentative D call TRBD2 (6 bases). From germline, CDR1 is MGHRA and CDR2 YSYEKL. The length of the CDR3 is 17 residues. Trimming pared 6 bases from V and 4 bases from J, leaving 22 bases between.

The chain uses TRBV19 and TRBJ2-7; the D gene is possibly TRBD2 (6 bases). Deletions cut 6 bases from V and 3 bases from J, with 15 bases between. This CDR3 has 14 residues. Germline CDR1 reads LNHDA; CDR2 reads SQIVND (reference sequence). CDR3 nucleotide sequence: TGTGCCAGTAGCCCGGGGACTTTCCACTACGAGCAGTACTTC. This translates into CASSPGTFHYEQYF.

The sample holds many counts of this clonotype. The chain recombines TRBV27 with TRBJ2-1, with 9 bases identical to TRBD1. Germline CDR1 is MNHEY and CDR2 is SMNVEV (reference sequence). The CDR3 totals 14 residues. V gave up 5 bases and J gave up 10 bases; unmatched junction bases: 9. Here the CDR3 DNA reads TGTGCCAGCAGTGACACCGGGACAGGGTGGGAGCAGTTCTTC. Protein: CASSDTGTGWEQFF.

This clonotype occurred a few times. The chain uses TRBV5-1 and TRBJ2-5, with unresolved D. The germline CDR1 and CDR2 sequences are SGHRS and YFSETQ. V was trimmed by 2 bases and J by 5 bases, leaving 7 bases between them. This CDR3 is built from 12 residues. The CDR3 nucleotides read TGCGCCAGCAGCTTCGGTCCGGAGACCCAGTACTTC. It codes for CASSFGPETQYF.

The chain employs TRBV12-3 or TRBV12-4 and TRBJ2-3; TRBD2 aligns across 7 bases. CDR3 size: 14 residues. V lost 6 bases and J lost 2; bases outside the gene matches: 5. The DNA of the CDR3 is TGTGCCAGCAGCCGAGCGGGGTACACAGATACGCAGTATTTT. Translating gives CASSRAGYTDTQYF.

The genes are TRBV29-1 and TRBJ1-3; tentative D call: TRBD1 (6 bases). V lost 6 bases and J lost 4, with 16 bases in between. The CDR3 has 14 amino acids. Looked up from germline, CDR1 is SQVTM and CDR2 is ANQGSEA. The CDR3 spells CSVGPTGVGNTIYF. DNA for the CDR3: TGCAGCGTGGGCCCGACAGGCGTCGGAAACACCATATATTTT.

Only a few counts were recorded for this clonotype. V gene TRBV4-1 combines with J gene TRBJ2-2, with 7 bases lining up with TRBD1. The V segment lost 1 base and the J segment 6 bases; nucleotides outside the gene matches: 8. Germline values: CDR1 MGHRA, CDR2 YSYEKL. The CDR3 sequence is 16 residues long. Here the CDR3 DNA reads TGCGCCAGCAGCCAAGTCCAGGGGGTTCGATCCGGGGAGCTGTTTTTT. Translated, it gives CASSQVQGVRSGELFF.

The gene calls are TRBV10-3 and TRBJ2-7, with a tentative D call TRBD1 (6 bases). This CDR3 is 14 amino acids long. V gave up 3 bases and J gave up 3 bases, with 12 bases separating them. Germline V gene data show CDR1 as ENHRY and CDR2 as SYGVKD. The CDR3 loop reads CAISDQGRLYEQYF. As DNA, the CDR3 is TGTGCCATCAGTGACCAGGGGCGTCTCTACGAGCAGTACTTC.

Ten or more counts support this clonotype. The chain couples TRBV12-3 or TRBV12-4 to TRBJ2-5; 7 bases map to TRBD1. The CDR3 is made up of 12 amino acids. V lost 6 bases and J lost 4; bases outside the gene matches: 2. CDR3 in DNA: TGTGCCAGCAGGCACAGGGGAGAGACCCAGTACTTC. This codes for CASRHRGETQYF.

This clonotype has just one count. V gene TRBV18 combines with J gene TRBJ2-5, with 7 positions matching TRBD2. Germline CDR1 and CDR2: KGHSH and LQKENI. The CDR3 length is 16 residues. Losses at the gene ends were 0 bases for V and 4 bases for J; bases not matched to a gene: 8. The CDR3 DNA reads TGTGCCAGCTCACCACCCCGGGCGGGGGTGTTAGAGACCCAGTACTTC. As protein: CASSPPRAGVLETQYF.

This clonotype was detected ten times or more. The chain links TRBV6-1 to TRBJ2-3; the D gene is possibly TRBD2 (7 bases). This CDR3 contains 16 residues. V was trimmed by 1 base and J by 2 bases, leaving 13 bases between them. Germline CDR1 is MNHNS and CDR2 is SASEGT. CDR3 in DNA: TGTGCCAGCAGTGAAGACGGGGGGCCCAACACAGATACGCAGTATTTT. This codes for CASSEDGGPNTDTQYF.

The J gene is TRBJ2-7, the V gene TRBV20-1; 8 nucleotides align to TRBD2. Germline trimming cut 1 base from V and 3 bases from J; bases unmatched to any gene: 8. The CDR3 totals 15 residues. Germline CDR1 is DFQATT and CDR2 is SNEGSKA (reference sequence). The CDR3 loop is CSARVSGDFFYEQYF. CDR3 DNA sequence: TGCAGTGCTAGAGTTAGCGGGGACTTCTTCTACGAGCAGTACTTC.